The 17 T cell receptor beta chains given below trace back to one sample, sequenced in a study of human T cells and chemical hapten exposure. Documented time point: healthy volunteer bleed at 2 weeks. Unfractionated whole blood was the source of the extracted total RNA. TCRdb independently ran MiXCR on the RACE reads; one entry per CDR3 protein. The sample shows about 130,000 distinct CDR3 sequences, roughly 9% of them seen only once. The sample taken for sequencing was whole blood. The receptors here all came from a male donor in good health. Some clones in this sample may be carry-over from other donors' samples.

This clonotype was seen only a few times. The J gene is TRBJ1-4, the V gene TRBV12-3 or TRBV12-4; maybe TRBD1 (5 bases). The CDR3 runs 12 residues. The V end was cut by 8 bases, the J end by 5 bases, with 9 bases between. CDR3 sequence reads: CASQRQNEKLFF. The DNA of the CDR3 is TGTGCCAGCCAAAGACAGAATGAAAAACTGTTTTTT.

This clonotype was detected many times. The V call is TRBV2, the J call TRBJ1-5; D perhaps matches TRBD1 (6 bases). The CDR3 has 15 residues. Germline-derived CDR1 and CDR2 are SNHLY and FYNNEI. Trimming shortened V by 6 bases and J by 7 bases, and 19 bases separated the two germline ends. This chain's CDR3 is CASSLERGVEQPQHF. For the CDR3, the DNA is TGTGCCAGCAGCCTCGAGAGGGGGGTGGAACAGCCCCAGCATTTT.

In this sample, this clonotype turned up a few times. The chain combines TRBV15 with TRBJ2-1, with D possibly TRBD1 on 5 matching bases. V was trimmed by 5 bases and J by 6 bases, leaving 11 bases between them. The CDR3 runs to 13 residues. Germline values: CDR1 LNHNV, CDR2 YYDKDF (reference sequence). CDR3 loop: CATSGTGANEQFF. DNA for the CDR3: TGTGCCACCAGCGGTACTGGGGCCAATGAGCAGTTCTTC. Looking up the rest from reference TRBV15 and TRBJ2-1 gives the full variable domain: DAMVIQNPRYQVTQFGKPVTLSCSQTLNHNVMYWYQQKSSQAPKLLFHYYDKDFNNEADTPDNFQSRRPNTSFCFLDIRSPGLGDTAMYLCATSGTGANEQFFGPGTRLTVL.

This chain links TRBV7-9 with TRBJ1-6; D is unclear. CDR1 SEHNR and CDR2 FQNEAQ come from the germline V gene (reference sequence). The CDR3 consists of 14 residues. Trimming stripped 1 base from V and 10 bases from J, with 11 bases between. The CDR3 is CASSLVAPASPLHF. CDR3 in DNA: TGTGCCAGCAGCTTAGTAGCTCCGGCCTCACCCCTCCACTTT.

This chain uses TRBV12-3 or TRBV12-4 with TRBJ1-1; D ambiguous. V lost 4 bases and J 1 base, leaving 10 bases between the germline ends. CDR3 length: 14 amino acids. The CDR3 DNA reads as TGTGCCAGCAGTTCCACCTCAACGAACACTGAAGCTTTCTTT. It translates to CASSSTSTNTEAFF.

This clonotype has ten or more counts. The gene calls are TRBV10-3 and TRBJ2-1; 12 bases match TRBD2. Germline-derived CDR1 and CDR2 are ENHRY and SYGVKD. This CDR3 has 16 residues. V trimming: 3 bases; J trimming: 3 bases; junction bases outside the gene matches: 3. The CDR3 DNA reads TGTGCCATCAGTGACACGACTAGCGGGAGCTACAATGAGCAGTTCTTC. It yields the protein CAISDTTSGSYNEQFF.

This clonotype was seen only a few times. The chain combines TRBV2 with TRBJ1-5; TRBD1 agrees at 8 bases. Germline CDR1 SNHLY, CDR2 FYNNEI. The CDR3 contains 14 residues. V lost 6 bases, J lost 7 bases, and 8 bases stayed unmatched. This chain's CDR3 is CASSETGVRQPQHF. The DNA of the CDR3 is TGTGCCAGCAGCGAGACAGGGGTCCGGCAGCCCCAGCATTTT.

The rearrangement uses TRBV6-2 or TRBV6-3 and TRBJ2-3; possibly TRBD1 or TRBD2 for D (5 bases each). The CDR3 has 16 amino acids. CDR1 is MNHEY and CDR2 is SVGEGT in the germline V gene. V was shortened by 5 bases and J by 4 bases, with 19 bases between the two germline ends. The CDR3 DNA is TGTGCCAGCAGTCGCGTGGGGACCCAAGGAGCAGATACGCAGTATTTT. It is translated as CASSRVGTQGADTQYF.

The chain uses TRBV19 and TRBJ2-1, with TRBD1 matching 8 bases. Germline V CDR1 and CDR2: LNHDA, SQIVND (reference sequence). The CDR3 has 16 residues. Trimming removed 4 bases from V and 0 bases from J; junction bases left unmatched: 5. The CDR3 reads CASSKQGAGSYNEQFF. The DNA of the CDR3 is TGTGCCAGTAGTAAGCAGGGGGCGGGCTCCTACAATGAGCAGTTCTTC.

This sequence joins TRBV11-3 and TRBJ2-3; TRBD1 agrees at 9 bases. V trimming: 1 base; J trimming: 0 bases; junction bases outside the gene matches: 2. CDR1 SGHNT and CDR2 YENEEA come from the germline V gene. This CDR3 region has 16 residues. CDR3 protein: CASSLVGQGSTDTQYF. The CDR3 DNA follows: TGTGCCAGCAGCTTAGTTGGACAGGGGAGCACAGATACGCAGTATTTT.

The rearrangement links TRBV9 to TRBJ2-3; D gene uncertain. Trimming took off 1 base at V and 2 bases at J, with 8 bases between the two ends. CDR3 length: 14 amino acids. Germline V lookup: CDR1 SGDLS, CDR2 YYNGEE. CDR3 in DNA: TGTGCCAGCAGCGTACACAGATACACAGATACGCAGTATTTT. Protein product: CASSVHRYTDTQYF.

This clonotype was seen many times. The chain employs TRBV5-1 and TRBJ2-1; 10 bases match TRBD2. This CDR3 is 17 amino acids long. Per germline, CDR1 SGHRS and CDR2 YFSETQ. V was clipped by 0 bases and J by 7 bases; unmatched bases: 10. The CDR3 here is CASSLELLAGSLNEQFF. DNA of the CDR3: TGCGCCAGCAGCTTGGAGCTACTAGCGGGAAGCCTTAATGAGCAGTTCTTC.

This clonotype was seen repeatedly, ten times or more. The J gene is TRBJ2-3, the V gene TRBV15; D not certain. Germline CDR1 and CDR2: LNHNV and YYDKDF (reference sequence). V lost 1 base, J lost 1 base, and 15 bases lay in between. The CDR3 length is 17 residues. The CDR3 sequence is CATSRASPGAGTDTQYF. In DNA form, the CDR3 reads TGTGCCACCAGCAGAGCCTCTCCCGGCGCTGGCACAGATACGCAGTATTTT.

The chain carries TRBV29-1 and TRBJ2-5, with D possibly TRBD2 on 5 matching bases. The CDR3 runs 15 residues. In germline, CDR1 is SQVTM, CDR2 ANQGSEA. V dropped 5 bases and J dropped 3 bases, with 19 bases sitting between them. The CDR3 DNA follows: TGCAGCGTTTCTGCACCTGGAGGCGTTAAAGAGACCCAGTACTTC. Protein product: CSVSAPGGVKETQYF. Full variable domain (rest looked up from reference TRBV29-1 and TRBJ2-5): SAVISQKPSRDICQRGTSLTIQCQVDSQVTMMFWYRQQPGQSLTLIATANQGSEATYESGFVIDKFPISRPNLTFSTLTVSNMSPEDSSIYLCSVSAPGGVKETQYFGPGTRLLVL.

V gene TRBV11-1 combines with J gene TRBJ2-1; 12 nucleotides agree with TRBD2. J was trimmed by 9 bases and V by 11 bases; bases with no gene match: 5. The CDR3 covers 12 residues. Germline V gene lookup returns CDR1 SGHAT and CDR2 FQDESV (reference sequence). The CDR3 bases are TGTGCCGTTCGGACTAGCGGGATTGAGCAGTTCTTC. Translation: CAVRTSGIEQFF.

A few counts support this clonotype. This chain joins TRBV11-2 and TRBJ2-5; 10 nucleotides align to TRBD1. Per germline, CDR1 SGHAT and CDR2 FQNNGV. Trimming at V came to 5 bases and at J to 2 bases, leaving 8 bases not matched to a gene. The CDR3 loop spans 16 amino acids. The CDR3 loop is CASSPNRDRGQETQYF. In nucleotides, the CDR3 is TGTGCCAGCAGCCCGAACCGGGACAGGGGACAAGAGACCCAGTACTTC.

V gene TRBV19 combines with J gene TRBJ1-1; D gene unclear. This CDR3 is built from 13 residues. Looked up from germline, CDR1 is LNHDA and CDR2 is SQIVND (reference sequence). Trimming removed 5 bases at V and 3 bases at J, with 10 bases between. DNA of the CDR3: TGTGCCAGTAGTGACACAGATTACACTGAAGCTTTCTTT. Amino acids: CASSDTDYTEAFF.